This TCR beta chain is from a study of blood T cell repertoires in COVID-19. In the study overall: There were acute and convalescent COVID-19 samples, and they came from the United States, Italy and Spain. Sources were T cells, B-cell-depleted T cells, or PBMCs; the material itself was cDNA or gDNA.

A single count supports this clone. Seattle's enrolled individuals joined amid active infection and were then monitored longitudinally. In the original analysis: Reference gene primer amplification gave estimated nucleated cell counts. Method: immunoSEQ multiplex PCR; TCRdb's copy keeps in-frame clones and lacks some. Clone size and the V and J calls come from that table; the DNA yielded D and trimming. The data hold about 240,000 clones, with 75% to 85% observed a single time. Source material: peripheral blood. The TCR comes from a man between 50 and 59 years old with COVID-19, enrolled during active disease.

The CDR3 coding sequence is TGCAGTGCTAGTAACCCGCCTGGCGCTTTCTTT. Translated, it gives CSASNPPGAFF. This chain connects TRBV20-1 to TRBJ1-1, with unresolved D. The germline V gene encodes CDR1 DFQATT and CDR2 SNEGSKA (reference sequence). The CDR3 contains 11 residues. V was pared by 3 bases and J by 11 bases, with 13 bases between.